These 32 T cell receptor beta chains were sequenced from one sample in a study of T cell repertoires in cytomegalovirus infection. Each CDR3 protein is one row after TCRdb ran MiXCR on the reads. The table shows about half a million distinct CDR3 sequences, with 30% to 40% occurring only once. These TCRs are of unknown antigen specificity. The sequencing here drew on cultured PBMCs, taken from culture after CMV antigen stimulation. Receptors originate from a human donor in good health (CMV status not recorded). Some clones in this sample may be carry-over from other donors' samples.

The rearrangement joins TRBV19 to TRBJ1-4; weak D call: TRBD1 (6 bases). The CDR3 runs 17 residues. Germline-derived CDR1 and CDR2 are LNHDA and SQIVND (reference sequence). The ends were cut back, 6 bases at V and 7 bases at J, with 24 bases in the middle. The CDR3 protein is CASRDPSVGGGTEKLFF. The CDR3 DNA follows: TGTGCCAGTAGAGACCCATCTGTTGGGGGGGGCACTGAAAAACTGTTTTTT.

J is TRBJ2-7 and V is TRBV6-6, with TRBD1 matching over 9 bases. V lost 6 bases to trimming and J lost 1 base; unmatched junction nucleotides: 4. Germline assignment: CDR1 MNHNY and CDR2 SVGAGI (reference sequence). The CDR3 spans 14 residues. The DNA of the CDR3 is TGTGCCAGCAGAGGGACAGGGTGGTCCTACGAGCAGTACGTC. It yields the protein CASRGTGWSYEQYV.

The CDR3 region has the DNA TGTGCCAGCAGTTTTAGCGGAGCGAACACCGGGGAGCTGTTTTTT. Its protein product is CASSFSGANTGELFF. This chain joins TRBV12-3 or TRBV12-4 and TRBJ2-2; TRBD2 might be the D (6 bases). V lost 3 bases and J lost 0, with 8 bases in between. CDR3 size: 15 residues.

This clonotype was counted between two and nine times. V gene TRBV2 combines with J gene TRBJ2-6; 7 bases agree with TRBD2. In germline, CDR1 is SNHLY, CDR2 FYNNEI. The trim removed 4 bases at V and 0 bases at J, leaving 0 bases unmatched. CDR3 length equals 15 residues. CDR3 DNA sequence: TGTGCCAGCAGTGGGGGGGGCTCTGGGGCCAACGTCCTGACTTTC. Its translation: CASSGGGSGANVLTF.

The table lists this clonotype with a few counts. V and J are TRBV6-5 and TRBJ2-5; unclear D gene. Germline CDR1 and CDR2: MNHEY and SVGAGI. The V and J ends lost 2 bases and 2 bases respectively, with 9 bases between them. This CDR3 spans 14 amino acids. CDR3: CASSYTGLQETQYF. DNA for the CDR3: TGTGCCAGCAGTTACACCGGGTTGCAAGAGACCCAGTACTTC.

This chain joins TRBV18 and TRBJ1-5, with D maybe TRBD1 (6 bases). CDR3 length: 15 amino acids. The germline gives CDR1 KGHSH, CDR2 LQKENI. Trimming left V 3 bases short and J 2 bases short, with 11 bases between. In DNA, the CDR3 is TGTGCCAGCTCACCCTCAGGGGTGGGCAATCAGCCCCAGCATTTT. The encoded protein is CASSPSGVGNQPQHF.

The chain joins TRBV5-4 to TRBJ1-4, with D perhaps matching TRBD1 (5 bases). V was clipped by 3 bases and J by 8 bases, with 20 bases between them. The CDR3 covers 16 residues. Germline assignment: CDR1 SGHNT and CDR2 YYREEE (reference sequence). The CDR3 DNA reads as TGTGCCAGCAGCTCGGATCCAGGGACCCGTAACGAAAAACTGTTTTTT. Protein sequence: CASSSDPGTRNEKLFF.

Written as DNA, the CDR3 is TGTGCCAGCAGCTTGGTCAGGCTCACTGAAGCTTTCTTT. Protein sequence: CASSLVRLTEAFF. This rearrangement joins TRBV7-2 to TRBJ1-1; D remains ambiguous. Germline CDR1 SGHTA, CDR2 FQGNSA. Deletions cut 3 bases from V and 4 bases from J, with 9 bases between. The CDR3 extends over 13 amino acids. The full variable domain, its missing parts supplied by reference TRBV7-2 and TRBJ1-1, is GAGVSQSPSNKVTEKGKDVELRCDPISGHTALYWYRQSLGQGLEFLIYFQGNSAPDKSGLPSDRFSAERTGGSVSTLTIQRTQQEDSAVYLCASSLVRLTEAFFGQGTRLTVV.

This chain uses TRBV7-9 with TRBJ1-3; D is undetermined. The CDR3 consists of 14 residues. V lost 3 bases and J 3 bases, leaving 9 bases between the germline ends. From germline, CDR1 is SEHNR and CDR2 FQNEAQ (reference sequence). The CDR3 DNA reads as TGTGCCAGCAGCTTCACGGGAGTTGGAAACACCATATATTTT. Amino acids: CASSFTGVGNTIYF.

By proportion, this clonotype is medium-sized. V is TRBV7-2 and J is TRBJ1-2; tentatively, D is TRBD1 (5 bases). V was pared by 3 bases and J by 7 bases, with 18 bases between. The CDR3 totals 15 residues. Germline-derived CDR1 and CDR2 are SGHTA and FQGNSA. CDR3 amino acids: CASSFLQVEVGGYTF. CDR3 DNA sequence: TGTGCCAGCAGCTTCCTACAGGTGGAAGTAGGTGGCTACACCTTC. The whole variable domain, remainder taken from reference TRBV7-2 and TRBJ1-2, is GAGVSQSPSNKVTEKGKDVELRCDPISGHTALYWYRQSLGQGLEFLIYFQGNSAPDKSGLPSDRFSAERTGGSVSTLTIQRTQQEDSAVYLCASSFLQVEVGGYTFGSGTRLTVV.

A note on this clonotype: The conserved final phenylalanine or tryptophan is absent from the CDR3, which likely points to a read error. The gene calls are TRBV7-2 and TRBJ2-6; D remains ambiguous. The CDR3 consists of 16 residues. Trimming took 5 bases from V and 2 from J, leaving 13 bases between them. Germline values: CDR1 SGHTA, CDR2 FQGNSA. CDR3 nucleotides: TGTGCCAGCAGCAAGTATTGGGGAACTGGGGCCAACGTCCTGACTGTC. Its translation is CASSKYWGTGANVLTV.

This clonotype was seen at least ten times. The chain carries TRBV11-2 and TRBJ2-2; 7 nucleotides align to TRBD2. The CDR3 covers 15 residues. Germline V CDR1 and CDR2: SGHAT, FQNNGV. V shed 3 bases and J 2 bases; nucleotides not matched to a gene: 3. The CDR3 DNA follows: TGTGCCAGCAGCTTCATAGCGGGTAACACCGGGGAGCTGTTTTTT. Protein product: CASSFIAGNTGELFF.

The V gene is TRBV10-3, the J gene TRBJ2-3, with 8 bases lining up with TRBD1. Germline trimming cut 6 bases from V and 1 base from J; bases unmatched to any gene: 3. The CDR3 extends over 14 amino acids. Per germline, CDR1 ENHRY and CDR2 SYGVKD. CDR3 nucleotide sequence: TGTGCCATCAGCCCGACAGGGGGCACAGATACGCAGTATTTT. As protein: CAISPTGGTDTQYF.

CDR3 region: CAISEAGTGGSTGELFF. CDR3 bases: TGTGCCATCAGTGAAGCCGGGACAGGGGGCAGTACCGGGGAGCTGTTTTTT. The rearrangement joins TRBV10-3 to TRBJ2-2, with 12 bases identical to TRBD1. J lost 5 bases, V lost 3 bases, and 7 bases had no gene match. This CDR3 contains 17 residues. CDR1 and CDR2 (germline): ENHRY, SYGVKD.

The J gene is TRBJ1-1, the V gene TRBV24-1; D perhaps matches TRBD1 (5 bases). V was trimmed by 2 bases and J by 4 bases, leaving 7 bases between them. This CDR3 region has 13 residues. Germline V gene sequence: CDR1 KGHDR, CDR2 SFDVKD. CDR3 protein: CATSDWGATEAFF. The CDR3 DNA sequence: TGTGCCACCAGTGATTGGGGCGCCACTGAAGCTTTCTTT.

This clonotype was seen ten or more times. The V gene is TRBV7-2, the J gene TRBJ2-5; D might be TRBD2 (6 bases). Germline V gene lookup returns CDR1 SGHTA and CDR2 FQGNSA. The CDR3 loop spans 13 amino acids. Trimming cost V 7 bases and J 3 bases, with 12 bases left between them. CDR3 in amino acids: CASIKGGEETQYF. CDR3 in DNA: TGTGCCAGCATCAAAGGCGGGGAAGAGACCCAGTACTTC.

This clonotype was counted a few times. This rearrangement joins TRBV20-1 to TRBJ2-5, with D perhaps TRBD1 (6 bases). The V gene's germline CDR1 is DFQATT and CDR2 SNEGSKA (reference sequence). The germline V and J ends were trimmed by 0 bases and 3 bases, with 14 bases remaining between them. There are 15 residues in the CDR3. The CDR3 spells CSARDVGTTKETQYF. Written as DNA, the CDR3 is TGCAGTGCTAGAGATGTCGGGACAACAAAAGAGACCCAGTACTTC.

The chain combines TRBV4-3 with TRBJ2-3; 7 bases fit TRBD2. With 0 bases clipped from V and 0 bases from J, the junction kept 3 bases outside the gene matches. The CDR3 consists of 16 residues. CDR1 and CDR2 (germline): LGHNA, YSLEER. The CDR3 spells CASSQDYGRSTDTQYF. Written as DNA, the CDR3 is TGCGCCAGCAGCCAAGATTACGGGAGGAGCACAGATACGCAGTATTTT.

This clonotype has at least ten counts. The V and J genes are TRBV7-9 and TRBJ2-1; unclear D gene. CDR1 and CDR2 from the germline V gene are SEHNR and FQNEAQ (reference sequence). This CDR3 is built from 12 residues. V was pared by 1 base and J by 8 bases, with 6 bases between. The chain's CDR3 is CASSLVGYEQFF. CDR3 nucleotide sequence: TGTGCCAGCAGCTTAGTTGGTTATGAGCAGTTCTTC.

This clonotype was found a few times. This sequence joins TRBV20-1 and TRBJ2-3, with D hard to call. CDR3 length: 13 residues. Germline V gives CDR1 DFQATT, CDR2 SNEGSKA (reference sequence). Deletions cut 1 base from V and 2 bases from J, with 7 bases between. In DNA form, the CDR3 reads TGCAGTGCTAGAGCCCCCCCCACAGATACGCAGTATTTT. This translates into CSARAPPTDTQYF.

The rearrangement joins TRBV6-8 to TRBJ2-7, with 10 bases that match TRBD2. The CDR3 is 15 amino acids. After removal of 6 bases from V and 4 bases from J, the junction contained 9 bases not matched to a gene. Germline lookup yields CDR1 MNHGY and CDR2 SAAAGT. For the CDR3, the DNA is TGTGCCAGCAGGGCCCTAGCGGGAGTGATTTACGAGCAGTACTTC. It specifies CASRALAGVIYEQYF.

The chain has TRBV6-6 and TRBJ2-5, with D possibly being TRBD1 (5 bases). The V gene's germline CDR1 is MNHNY and CDR2 SVGAGI (reference sequence). The CDR3 is 13 residues long. Deletions cut 6 bases from V and 5 bases from J, with 13 bases between. In DNA form, the CDR3 reads TGTGCCAGCAGCCCAGGGCTTTCGGAGACCCAGTACTTC. Its protein product is CASSPGLSETQYF.

V and J are TRBV7-2 and TRBJ2-7; TRBD2 matches at 11 bases. The CDR3 runs 17 residues. Losses at the gene ends were 3 bases for V and 5 bases for J; bases not matched to a gene: 12. CDR1 and CDR2 from the germline V gene are SGHTA and FQGNSA. The CDR3 protein is CASSFSGRASLENEQYF. The CDR3 nucleotides are TGTGCCAGCAGCTTTAGCGGGAGGGCCTCTCTGGAAAACGAGCAGTACTTC.

Remarks on this clonotype: A much more abundant neighbour one base away suggests this may be a read error. The chain employs TRBV7-2 and TRBJ1-4; D is uncertain. Germline V gene lookup returns CDR1 SGHTA and CDR2 FQGNSA. The CDR3 is made up of 13 amino acids. The CDR3 protein is CASSSPGGRKLIF. The CDR3 DNA follows: TGTGCCAGCAGCTCCCCCGGCGGCCGAAAACTGATTTTT.

This chain connects TRBV6-2 or TRBV6-3 to TRBJ1-1, with D possibly being TRBD1 (6 bases). With 7 bases removed from V and 4 bases from J, the gap between germline ends came to 19 bases. This CDR3 has 15 residues. Germline values: CDR1 MNHEY, CDR2 SVGEGT. The DNA for the CDR3 is TGTGCCAGCAACCGACAGGTTATAGTTGGCACTGAAGCTTTCTTT. Its translation: CASNRQVIVGTEAFF.

V is TRBV7-2 and J is TRBJ2-1; D might be TRBD2 (6 bases). The V end was cut by 5 bases, the J end by 8 bases, with 19 bases between. There are 15 residues in the CDR3. Germline values: CDR1 SGHTA, CDR2 FQGNSA. This CDR3 is CASSPPGDRGDEQFF. The CDR3 DNA sequence: TGTGCCAGCAGCCCCCCCGGGGACCGCGGGGATGAGCAGTTCTTC.

This clonotype has only a few counts. The chain combines TRBV6-1 with TRBJ2-7; TRBD2 aligns across 8 bases. Germline-derived CDR1 and CDR2 are MNHNS and SASEGT. V was clipped by 5 bases and J by 6 bases; unmatched bases: 9. The CDR3 loop spans 14 amino acids. CDR3 DNA sequence: TGTGCCAGCAGTCCGGTCCTTACTAGCGGCGAGCAGTACGTC. This encodes CASSPVLTSGEQYV.

The chain carries TRBV7-2 and TRBJ2-1, with TRBD2 identical over 13 bases. The CDR3 is made up of 15 amino acids. Looked up from germline, CDR1 is SGHTA and CDR2 is FQGNSA. With V trimmed by 7 bases and J by 8 bases, 8 bases remained unmatched. CDR3 nucleotide sequence: TGTGCCAGCACCCCGGGACTAGCGGGAAGCTATGAGCAGTTCTTC. The encoded protein is CASTPGLAGSYEQFF.

The chain employs TRBV7-8 and TRBJ2-6; D is ambiguous. Germline V CDR1 and CDR2: SGHVS, FQNEAQ. The CDR3 loop spans 16 amino acids. The germline V and J ends were trimmed by 1 base and 0 bases, with 7 bases remaining between them. The DNA for the CDR3 is TGTGCCAGCAGCTTAGGTCCCGTCTCTGGGGCCAACGTCCTGACTTTC. It translates to CASSLGPVSGANVLTF.

This rearrangement joins TRBV6-2 or TRBV6-3 to TRBJ2-7; 7 bases agree with TRBD2. The CDR3 covers 14 residues. V was clipped by 6 bases and J by 4 bases; unmatched bases: 9. The germline gives CDR1 MNHEY, CDR2 SVGEGT. CDR3 loop: CASSPGGFVYEQYV. CDR3 in DNA: TGTGCCAGCAGCCCCGGGGGGTTCGTTTACGAGCAGTACGTC.

This chain uses TRBV5-3 with TRBJ1-2; D may be TRBD1 (5 bases). TRBV5-3 is classed as an ORF, of uncertain function. The CDR3 covers 15 residues. Trimming removed 8 bases from V and 5 bases from J, with 22 bases in between. The CDR3 region has the DNA TGTGCCAGCAGCAGGCGCGGAGGGGAGGGTTATGGCTACACCTTC. It yields the protein CASSRRGGEGYGYTF.

The V call is TRBV9, the J call TRBJ2-1, with TRBD1 as a possible D gene (5 bases). From germline, CDR1 is SGDLS and CDR2 YYNGEE. The CDR3 contains 18 residues. Trimming cost V 0 bases and J 0 bases, with 16 bases left between them. In DNA form, the CDR3 reads TGTGCCAGCAGCGTAGTAAGTACAGGAATGAGCTCCTACAATGAGCAGTTCTTC. Its protein is CASSVVSTGMSSYNEQFF.